This T cell receptor beta chain was identified during a study of human T cells and chemical hapten exposure. Time point in this sample: patch test 1, 2 weeks after DPC sensitization. Described treatment: therapeutic diphenylcyclopropenone sensitization with weekly scalp DPC. Extraction yielded total RNA from whole blood (unfractionated). TCRdb re-derived calls from the RACE reads in MiXCR, one entry per CDR3 protein. Altogether approximately 77,000 distinct CDR3 sequences are present, roughly 7.6% being singletons, with the ten largest covering about 1.6%. The CDR3 consists of 15 residues. The germline V gene has CDR1 SNHLY and CDR2 FYNNEI. The V and J ends lost 8 bases and 1 base respectively, with 16 bases between them.

This clonotype originated in a woman aged 25 to 39 with alopecia areata. Some clones in this sample may be carry-over from other donors' samples. This chain links TRBV2 with TRBJ2-3; a possible D gene is TRBD1 (6 bases). The input for sequencing was whole blood, taken in connection with sensitization to the hapten diphenylcyclopropenone (DPC). The CDR3 DNA is TGTGCCAGCCTTATCCCGGGACACCGCACAGATACGCAGTATTTT. This translates into CASLIPGHRTDTQYF.